The 28 T cell receptor beta chains given below trace back to one sample, sequenced in a study of blood T cell repertoires in COVID-19. TCRdb's copy holds only in-frame clones and misses some; the assay was immunoSEQ multiplex PCR. In the table there are approximately 7,800 clones, more than 75% of which are singletons. Sequenced input: peripheral blood. The receptors come from an older woman with active COVID-19.

The rearrangement uses TRBV4-2 and TRBJ2-1, with 9 bases fitting TRBD2. Trimming at V came to 2 bases and at J to 8 bases, leaving 22 bases not matched to a gene. The CDR3 has 20 amino acids. Germline assignment: CDR1 LGHNA and CDR2 YNFKEQ. CDR3 sequence: CASSQPPGGAGGRLSHEQFF. CDR3 bases: TGTGCCAGCAGCCAACCCCCCGGTGGGGCGGGGGGGCGTTTAAGCCATGAGCAGTTCTTC.

V gene TRBV14 combines with J gene TRBJ1-2; D remains ambiguous. CDR1 and CDR2 (germline): SGHDN, FVKESK. V was pared by 2 bases and J by 7 bases, with 8 bases between. CDR3 size: 12 residues. Here the CDR3 reads CASSQITGGYTF. The CDR3 region has the DNA TGTGCCAGCAGCCAAATAACTGGTGGCTACACCTTC.

The chain combines TRBV5-1 with TRBJ1-4; 9 bases are a match to TRBD1. The CDR3 runs 16 residues. The V gene's germline CDR1 is SGHRS and CDR2 YFSETQ. The junction had 8 bases not matched to a gene; V was cut back by 4 bases and J by 4 bases. As DNA, the CDR3 is TGCGCCAGCAGCCTGCACCCGGGACAGGGTAATGAAAAACTGTTTTTT. It encodes CASSLHPGQGNEKLFF.

The CDR3 bases are TGCAGCCTAGAACCGCCGGGCAATGAGCAGTTCTTC. It encodes CSLEPPGNEQFF. The V and J genes are TRBV29-1 and TRBJ2-1; D unresolved. The ends were cut back, 8 bases at V and 6 bases at J, with 14 bases in the middle. The CDR3 contains 12 residues. The V gene's germline CDR1 is SQVTM and CDR2 ANQGSEA.

The J gene is TRBJ2-1, the V gene TRBV6-6; D is possibly TRBD1 (6 bases). Trimming took 5 bases from V and 5 from J, leaving 16 bases between them. The germline V gene encodes CDR1 MNHNY and CDR2 SVGAGI (reference sequence). The CDR3 has 15 residues. CDR3 DNA sequence: TGTGCCAGCAGTAAGACGGACAGCGTTAACAATGAGCAGTTCTTC. Its protein is CASSKTDSVNNEQFF.

The chain combines TRBV6-2 or TRBV6-3 with TRBJ1-2, with D perhaps TRBD1 (6 bases). The ends were cut back, 0 bases at V and 4 bases at J, with 12 bases in the middle. The CDR3 is made up of 15 amino acids. In germline, CDR1 is MNHEY, CDR2 SVGEGT. The CDR3 protein is CASSYSYRASYGYTF. CDR3 nucleotides: TGTGCCAGCAGTTACTCCTACAGGGCTTCCTATGGCTACACCTTC.

The chain recombines TRBV27 with TRBJ1-5; 10 nucleotides align to TRBD1. Germline V gene data show CDR1 as MNHEY and CDR2 as SMNVEV (reference sequence). J lost 6 bases, V lost 3 bases, and 2 bases had no gene match. The CDR3 totals 14 residues. The CDR3 sequence: CASSLTGGLQPQHF. Here the CDR3 DNA reads TGTGCCAGCAGTTTGACAGGGGGCCTTCAGCCCCAGCATTTT.

By share, this clone ranks as large. The chain combines TRBV6-2 or TRBV6-3 with TRBJ2-7; 8 bases fit TRBD1. V shed 0 bases and J 7 bases; nucleotides not matched to a gene: 5. The CDR3 is 14 amino acids. Per germline, CDR1 MNHEY and CDR2 SVGEGT. CDR3 in amino acids: CASSYSQGAWEQYF. The CDR3 nucleotides read TGTGCCAGCAGTTACTCTCAGGGGGCTTGGGAGCAGTACTTC.

This chain joins TRBV5-1 and TRBJ2-3, with D possibly being TRBD1 (6 bases). Trimming stripped 0 bases from V and 1 base from J, with 12 bases between. This CDR3 comprises 16 residues. The V gene's germline CDR1 is SGHRS and CDR2 YFSETQ. The CDR3 here is CASSLGGTWGTDTQYF. In DNA, the CDR3 is TGCGCCAGCAGCTTGGGGGGGACATGGGGCACAGATACGCAGTATTTT.

This rearrangement joins TRBV7-9 to TRBJ2-7; possible D gene TRBD2, 6 bases. This CDR3 is built from 13 residues. Germline-derived CDR1 and CDR2 are SEHNR and FQNEAQ (reference sequence). Trimming shortened V by 6 bases and J by 0 bases, and 9 bases separated the two germline ends. The CDR3 here is CASRSGLSYEQYF. CDR3 nucleotides: TGTGCCAGCAGGTCGGGACTCTCCTACGAGCAGTACTTC.

V usage is TRBV7-2 and J usage is TRBJ2-3; 11 bases map to TRBD2. Germline CDR1 SGHTA, CDR2 FQGNSA. Trimming cost V 5 bases and J 2 bases; bases outside gene matches: 6. This CDR3 has 16 residues. As DNA, the CDR3 is TGTGCCAGCAGCCCAAGGACTAGCGGGCACACAGATACGCAGTATTTT. Amino acids: CASSPRTSGHTDTQYF.

This clone appeared a few times. The chain employs TRBV7-2 and TRBJ1-4; D is uncertain. This CDR3 comprises 18 residues. Germline V lookup: CDR1 SGHTA, CDR2 FQGNSA. The V and J ends lost 3 bases and 3 bases respectively, with 20 bases between them. CDR3 amino acids: CASSLGLVAFAANEKLFF. The CDR3 nucleotides read TGTGCCAGCAGCTTGGGTTTGGTGGCCTTTGCGGCTAATGAAAAACTGTTTTTT.

This clone has a single count. In DNA form, the CDR3 reads TGTGCCAGCAGCACCCACGGGACAGGAGACTACAATGAGCAGTTCTTC. As protein: CASSTHGTGDYNEQFF. The rearrangement joins TRBV9 to TRBJ2-1; 8 nucleotides agree with TRBD1. Germline CDR1 is SGDLS and CDR2 is YYNGEE. V dropped 4 bases and J dropped 3; count of bases not matched to a gene: 9. The CDR3 has 16 amino acids.

The CDR3 nucleotides read TGTGCCAGCAGCGTAGGACTGGGGGGGGCGACCTACGAGCAGTACTTC. Translating it yields CASSVGLGGATYEQYF. The rearrangement uses TRBV9 and TRBJ2-7, with a possible D match to TRBD2 (7 bases). Per the germline V gene, CDR1 is SGDLS and CDR2 is YYNGEE. The CDR3 runs to 16 residues. V was clipped by 0 bases and J by 2 bases, with 15 bases between them.

V usage is TRBV7-2 and J usage is TRBJ1-2; TRBD1 matches 7 bases. This CDR3 contains 15 residues. Germline CDR1 is SGHTA and CDR2 is FQGNSA. The V segment lost 5 bases and the J segment 3 bases; nucleotides outside the gene matches: 9. CDR3 nucleotide sequence: TGTGCCAGCAGCCCGGACAGGAGGGTGGACTATGGCTACACCTTC. Amino acids: CASSPDRRVDYGYTF.

J is TRBJ1-5 and V is TRBV28, with D possibly TRBD1 on 6 matching bases. The length of the CDR3 is 16 residues. The V end was cut by 7 bases, the J end by 2 bases, with 18 bases between. CDR1 is MDHEN and CDR2 is SYDVKM in the germline V gene. CDR3 nucleotides: TGTGCCAGCACCTCAAGGGGGTTTTGGGGCAATCAGCCCCAGCATTTT. Residues: CASTSRGFWGNQPQHF.

Concerning this clone: The sample has other DNA sequences that encode this CDR3 too. The V and J genes are TRBV12-3 or TRBV12-4 and TRBJ2-2; possible D gene TRBD1, 6 bases. The CDR3 has 12 residues. V was trimmed by 6 bases and J by 8 bases, leaving 10 bases between them. For the CDR3, the DNA is TGTGCCAGCAGGGACAGCCCGGGGGAGCTGTTTTTT. Its protein product is CASRDSPGELFF.

The genes are TRBV6-5 and TRBJ2-3, with 9 bases fitting TRBD1. The junction had 8 bases not matched to a gene; V was cut back by 8 bases and J by 2 bases. CDR1 MNHEY and CDR2 SVGAGI come from the germline V gene. The CDR3 consists of 15 residues. CDR3 sequence reads: CASLRGTGSTDTQYF. The CDR3 nucleotides read TGTGCCAGCCTCCGGGGGACAGGGTCCACAGATACGCAGTATTTT.

V and J are TRBV7-9 and TRBJ2-1; D might be TRBD1 (6 bases). Germline loops: CDR1 SEHNR, CDR2 FQNEAQ (reference sequence). CDR3 length equals 15 residues. V was clipped by 6 bases and J by 7 bases, with 19 bases between them. The CDR3 region has the DNA TGTGCCAGCAGAGGACCGACAGGTGTCTGGAATGAGCAGTTCTTC. It codes for CASRGPTGVWNEQFF.

The V call is TRBV6-2 or TRBV6-3, the J call TRBJ2-7; D possibly corresponds to TRBD2 (5 bases). V lost 10 bases and J 2 bases, leaving 9 bases between the germline ends. Germline CDR1 MNHEY, CDR2 SVGEGT. The CDR3 extends over 11 amino acids. The CDR3 sequence is CATSGAYEQYF. The CDR3 DNA follows: TGTGCCACCAGCGGAGCCTACGAGCAGTACTTC.

The gene calls are TRBV28 and TRBJ2-7, with D unclear. This CDR3 spans 12 amino acids. V dropped 3 bases and J dropped 3 bases, with 6 bases sitting between them. Germline values: CDR1 MDHEN, CDR2 SYDVKM. The CDR3 loop reads CASSFLRYEQYF. The CDR3 DNA is TGTGCCAGCAGTTTTCTCCGCTACGAGCAGTACTTC.

The rearrangement joins TRBV6-2 or TRBV6-3 to TRBJ2-6, with 9 bases fitting TRBD1. The germline gives CDR1 MNHEY, CDR2 SVGEGT. V gave up 3 bases and J gave up 2 bases; unmatched junction bases: 8. The length of the CDR3 is 18 residues. Here the CDR3 reads CASSYHGTGIPGANVLTF. The DNA of the CDR3 is TGTGCCAGCAGTTATCATGGGACAGGGATCCCTGGGGCCAACGTCCTGACTTTC.

The gene calls are TRBV28 and TRBJ1-1, with a tentative D call TRBD1 (6 bases). Germline loops: CDR1 MDHEN, CDR2 SYDVKM. The CDR3 length is 14 residues. Trimming took 3 bases from V and 5 from J, leaving 13 bases between them. The CDR3 region is CASSLGGRVTEAFF. CDR3 nucleotides: TGTGCCAGCAGTTTGGGGGGGCGGGTGACTGAAGCTTTCTTT.

The V and J genes are TRBV7-9 and TRBJ2-3; D is unclear. V shed 7 bases and J shed 4 bases, with 12 bases lying between them. In germline, CDR1 is SEHNR, CDR2 FQNEAQ (reference sequence). This CDR3 is 13 amino acids long. CDR3 in amino acids: CASTGPGSDTQYF. The DNA of the CDR3 is TGTGCCAGCACCGGGCCTGGTTCAGATACGCAGTATTTT.

The rearrangement uses TRBV5-1 and TRBJ2-3, with D perhaps matching TRBD1 (6 bases). The V gene lost 3 bases and the J gene lost 1 base, with 9 bases spanning the gap. Germline CDR1 reads SGHRS; CDR2 reads YFSETQ. The CDR3 is 14 residues long. CDR3 in amino acids: CASSYRARTDTQYF. DNA for the CDR3: TGCGCCAGCAGCTACAGGGCCCGCACAGATACGCAGTATTTT.

This clone was detected only a few times. This sequence joins TRBV11-2 and TRBJ2-5; a weak D match, TRBD2 (5 bases). This CDR3 is 14 amino acids long. V lost 0 bases to trimming and J lost 4 bases, with 9 bases between them. CDR1 and CDR2 (germline): SGHAT, FQNNGV. The DNA for the CDR3 is TGTGCCAGCAGCTTAGATCAAAGCGGAGAGACCCAGTACTTC. The encoded protein is CASSLDQSGETQYF.

The chain carries TRBV6-2 or TRBV6-3 and TRBJ1-5; a weak D match, TRBD1 (5 bases). CDR1 and CDR2 from the germline V gene are MNHEY and SVGEGT. V lost 5 bases, J lost 9 bases, and 20 bases lay in between. The CDR3 is 15 amino acids. The CDR3 region has the DNA TGTGCCAGCAGTGACGGGGGACGGAACAATGGGCCCCAGCATTTT. This codes for CASSDGGRNNGPQHF.

The genes are TRBV5-1 and TRBJ1-5; D perhaps matches TRBD1 (6 bases). CDR3 size: 17 residues. V lost 4 bases to trimming and J lost 0 bases, with 17 bases between them. CDR1 is SGHRS, CDR2 YFSETQ, per germline. Here the CDR3 reads CASSVGGWEYSNQPQHF. Here the CDR3 DNA reads TGCGCCAGCAGCGTAGGGGGTTGGGAATATAGCAATCAGCCCCAGCATTTT.